The 10 T cell receptor beta chains presented below share a single source sample, sequenced in a study of cytomegalovirus exposure and HLA in healthy donors (dated by TCRdb to between 2016 and 2019). Library preparation was by the immunoSEQ multiplex PCR assay. The multiplex PCR relied on a mix of 60 forward primers for TCR Vbeta segments and 13 reverse primers for TCR Jbeta segments. TCRdb re-hosts the immuneACCESS table, in-frame sequences only. Its copies lack some clones; in the studies checked, an unresolved V gene accounts for under half of them, and the cause for the rest is not known. For this sample there are some 200,000 clones; over 9.5% appear just once. In total, the top ten clones hold under 10% of the sample. Source material: PBMCs. These receptor sequences come from a man aged 45-65 years in good health and CMV-seropositive.

This clone was counted only a few times. This sequence joins TRBV11-2 and TRBJ2-7, with D possibly TRBD1 on 6 matching bases. Trimming cost V 5 bases and J 6 bases, with 20 bases left between them. The germline V gene has CDR1 SGHAT and CDR2 FQNNGV. The CDR3 runs 15 residues. This CDR3 reads CASSRGHQIPSEQYV. CDR3 DNA sequence: TGTGCCAGCAGCCGGGGACACCAGATCCCCTCCGAGCAGTACGTC.

This chain connects TRBV5-6 to TRBJ1-2; 10 nucleotides align to TRBD1. The germline V gene encodes CDR1 SGHDT and CDR2 YYEEEE. The CDR3 is 15 residues long. The ends lost 4 bases at V and 6 bases at J; junction bases unmatched: 9. The CDR3: CASSPDRGRMNGYTF. The CDR3 nucleotides read TGTGCCAGCAGCCCCGACAGGGGGCGGATGAATGGCTACACCTTC. The whole variable domain, remainder taken from reference TRBV5-6 and TRBJ1-2, is DAGVTQSPTHLIKTRGQQVTLRCSPKSGHDTVSWYQQALGQGPQFIFQYYEEEERQRGNFPDRFSGHQFPNYSSELNVNALLLGDSALYLCASSPDRGRMNGYTFGSGTRLTVV.

This clone has just a few counts. CDR3 DNA sequence: TGTGCCTGGGGACAGGGGGCCGGTCAGCCCCAGCATTTT. The encoded protein is CAWGQGAGQPQHF. The V call is TRBV30, the J call TRBJ1-5, with TRBD1 matching 11 bases. The CDR3 is 13 residues long. Trimming at V came to 5 bases and at J to 6 bases, leaving 3 bases not matched to a gene. Germline values: CDR1 GTSNPN, CDR2 SVGIG (reference sequence).

J is TRBJ2-1 and V is TRBV21-1; TRBD2, the table's D call, lacks a check against the DNA. TRBV21-1 corresponds to a pseudogene. CDR3 size: 17 residues. For the CDR3, the DNA is TGTGCCAGCAGCGACTCTACTCTAGCGTTGAACTACAATGAGCAGTTCTTC. Protein product: CASSDSTLALNYNEQFF.

This clone has just a few counts. The gene calls are TRBV30 and TRBJ1-3, with 9 bases that match TRBD1. The trim removed 5 bases at V and 0 bases at J, leaving 2 bases unmatched. This CDR3 contains 14 residues. Germline V gene sequence: CDR1 GTSNPN, CDR2 SVGIG (reference sequence). DNA of the CDR3: TGTGCCTGGGAACAGGGGGCCTCTGGAAACACCATATATTTT. Encoded protein: CAWEQGASGNTIYF.

The table lists this clone with a few counts. The chain joins TRBV4-3 to TRBJ1-6; TRBD1 agrees at 7 bases. The V and J ends lost 5 bases and 8 bases, in that order; junction bases with no gene match: 9. This CDR3 region has 15 residues. Looked up from germline, CDR1 is LGHNA and CDR2 is YSLEER. The CDR3 coding sequence is TGCGCCAGCAGCTACTCCGGGACAGCTGATTCACCCCTCCACTTT. Protein sequence: CASSYSGTADSPLHF.

This clone has only a few counts. The rearrangement uses TRBV5-1 and TRBJ1-5; 7 bases are a match to TRBD1. CDR1 and CDR2 (germline): SGHRS, YFSETQ. V was pared by 1 base and J by 4 bases, with 2 bases of the junction left unmatched. CDR3 size: 14 residues. CDR3 DNA sequence: TGCGCCAGCAGCTTGTCAGGGGGAAATCAGCCCCAGCATTTT. Amino acids: CASSLSGGNQPQHF.

This clone was observed a few times. Other DNA sequences in this sample translate to the same CDR3. The chain links TRBV7-9 to TRBJ2-7, with D tentatively TRBD2 (6 bases). This CDR3 is 14 amino acids long. The ends were cut back, 1 base at V and 4 bases at J, with 11 bases in the middle. Germline-derived CDR1 and CDR2 are SEHNR and FQNEAQ (reference sequence). CDR3 amino acids: CASSLERGRYEQYF. The CDR3 nucleotides are TGTGCCAGCAGCTTAGAACGGGGGAGGTACGAGCAGTACTTC. The complete variable domain, with remaining parts taken from reference TRBV7-9 and TRBJ2-7, reads DTGVSQNPRHKITKRGQNVTFRCDPISEHNRLYWYRQTLGQGPEFLTYFQNEAQLEKSRLLSDRFSAERPKGSFSTLEIQRTEQGDSAMYLCASSLERGRYEQYFGPGTRLTVT.

This clone turned up a few times. The chain has TRBV5-1 and TRBJ2-2, with a possible D match to TRBD1 (5 bases). The CDR3 sequence is 15 residues long. Germline assignment: CDR1 SGHRS and CDR2 YFSETQ. V dropped 0 bases and J dropped 6 bases, with 12 bases sitting between them. The CDR3 loop is CASSLVQGYAGELFF. CDR3 nucleotide sequence: TGCGCCAGCAGCTTGGTCCAGGGATATGCCGGGGAGCTGTTTTTT.

The J gene is TRBJ1-5, the V gene TRBV7-9, with TRBD1 matching 10 bases. This CDR3 has 15 amino acids. Per germline, CDR1 SEHNR and CDR2 FQNEAQ (reference sequence). V was clipped by 4 bases and J by 5 bases; unmatched bases: 5. CDR3: CASSSSTGGYQPQHF. CDR3 in DNA: TGTGCCAGCAGCTCGTCGACAGGGGGCTATCAGCCCCAGCATTTT.